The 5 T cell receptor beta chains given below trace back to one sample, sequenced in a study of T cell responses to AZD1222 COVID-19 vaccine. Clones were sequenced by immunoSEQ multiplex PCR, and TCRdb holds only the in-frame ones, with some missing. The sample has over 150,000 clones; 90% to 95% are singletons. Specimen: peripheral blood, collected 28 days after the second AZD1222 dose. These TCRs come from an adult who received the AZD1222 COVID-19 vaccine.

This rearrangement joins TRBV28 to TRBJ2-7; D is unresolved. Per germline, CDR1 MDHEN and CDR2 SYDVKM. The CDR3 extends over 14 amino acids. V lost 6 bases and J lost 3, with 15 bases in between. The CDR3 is CASRVGMYSYEQYF. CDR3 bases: TGTGCCAGCAGGGTGGGGATGTATAGCTACGAGCAGTACTTC.

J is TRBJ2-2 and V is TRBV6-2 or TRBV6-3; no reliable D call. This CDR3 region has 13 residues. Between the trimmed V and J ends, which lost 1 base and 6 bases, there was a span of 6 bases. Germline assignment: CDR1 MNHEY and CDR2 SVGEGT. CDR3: CASSYFPAGELFF. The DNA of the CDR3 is TGTGCCAGCAGTTACTTTCCCGCCGGGGAGCTGTTTTTT.

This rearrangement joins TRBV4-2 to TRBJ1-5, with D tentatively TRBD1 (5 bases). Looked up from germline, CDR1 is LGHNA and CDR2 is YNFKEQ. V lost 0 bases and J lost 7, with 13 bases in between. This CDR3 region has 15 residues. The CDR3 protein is CASSQDPRGRQPQHF. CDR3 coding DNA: TGTGCCAGCAGCCAAGATCCTCGGGGGAGGCAGCCCCAGCATTTT.

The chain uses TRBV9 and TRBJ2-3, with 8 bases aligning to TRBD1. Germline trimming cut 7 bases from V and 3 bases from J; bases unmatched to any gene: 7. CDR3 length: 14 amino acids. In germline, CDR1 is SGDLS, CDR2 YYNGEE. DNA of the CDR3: TGTGCCAGCGCTCAGGGGGCAGAAACAGATACGCAGTATTTT. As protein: CASAQGAETDTQYF.

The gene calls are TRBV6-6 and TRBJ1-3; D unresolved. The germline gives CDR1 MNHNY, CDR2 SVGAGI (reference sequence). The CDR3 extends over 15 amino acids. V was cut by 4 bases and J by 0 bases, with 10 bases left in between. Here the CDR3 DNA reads TGTGCCAGCAGTTTTGAGGGCAGCTCTGGAAACACCATATATTTT. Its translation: CASSFEGSSGNTIYF.